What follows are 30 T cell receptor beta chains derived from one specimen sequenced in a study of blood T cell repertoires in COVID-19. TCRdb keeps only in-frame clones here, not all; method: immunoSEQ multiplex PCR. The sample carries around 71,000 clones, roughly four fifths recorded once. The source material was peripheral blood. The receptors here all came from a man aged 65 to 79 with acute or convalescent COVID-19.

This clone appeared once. CDR3 in amino acids: CASSLYRGVNTEAFF. Written as DNA, the CDR3 is TGTGCCAGCAGCTTATACAGGGGGGTGAACACTGAAGCTTTCTTT. The chain links TRBV7-3 to TRBJ1-1; TRBD1 aligns across 8 bases. The CDR3 runs 15 residues. Unmatched junction bases numbered 2, after V lost 2 bases and J lost 0 bases. Germline lookup yields CDR1 SGHTA and CDR2 FQGTGA.

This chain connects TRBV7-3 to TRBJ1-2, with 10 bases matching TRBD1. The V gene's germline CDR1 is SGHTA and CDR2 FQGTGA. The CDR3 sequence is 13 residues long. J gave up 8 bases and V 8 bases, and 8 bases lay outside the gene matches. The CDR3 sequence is CASGTGVRSGYTF. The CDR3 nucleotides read TGTGCCAGCGGGACAGGGGTGAGATCGGGCTACACCTTC.

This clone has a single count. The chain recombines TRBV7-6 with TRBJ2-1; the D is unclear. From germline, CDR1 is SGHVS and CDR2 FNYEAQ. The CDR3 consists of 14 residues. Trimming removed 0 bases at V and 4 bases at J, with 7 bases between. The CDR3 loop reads CASSLASGYNEQFF. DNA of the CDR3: TGTGCCAGCAGCTTAGCGTCAGGATACAATGAGCAGTTCTTC.

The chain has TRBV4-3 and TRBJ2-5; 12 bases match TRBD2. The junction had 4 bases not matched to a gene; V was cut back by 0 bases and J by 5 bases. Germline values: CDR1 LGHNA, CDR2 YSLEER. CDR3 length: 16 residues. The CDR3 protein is CASSQDPLAGGETQYF. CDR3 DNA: TGCGCCAGCAGCCAAGATCCCCTAGCGGGAGGGGAGACCCAGTACTTC.

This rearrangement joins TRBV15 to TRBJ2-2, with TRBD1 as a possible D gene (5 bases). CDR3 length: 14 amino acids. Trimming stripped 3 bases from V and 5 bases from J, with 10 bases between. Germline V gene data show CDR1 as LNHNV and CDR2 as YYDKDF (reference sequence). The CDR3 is CATSSYQGTGELFF. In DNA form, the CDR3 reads TGTGCCACCAGCAGCTACCAGGGAACCGGGGAGCTGTTTTTT.

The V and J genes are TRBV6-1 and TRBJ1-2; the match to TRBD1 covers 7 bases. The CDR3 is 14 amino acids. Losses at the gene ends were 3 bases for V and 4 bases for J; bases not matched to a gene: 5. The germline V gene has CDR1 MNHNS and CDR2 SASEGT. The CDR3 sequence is CASSDRGDVYGYTF. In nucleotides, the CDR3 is TGTGCCAGCAGTGACAGGGGGGATGTCTATGGCTACACCTTC.

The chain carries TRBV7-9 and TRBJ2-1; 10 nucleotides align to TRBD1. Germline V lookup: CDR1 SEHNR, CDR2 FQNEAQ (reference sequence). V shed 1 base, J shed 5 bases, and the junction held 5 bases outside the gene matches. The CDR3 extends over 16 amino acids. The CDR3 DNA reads TGTGCCAGCAGCTTAGGACAGGGGGCGCGTAACAATGAGCAGTTCTTC. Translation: CASSLGQGARNNEQFF.

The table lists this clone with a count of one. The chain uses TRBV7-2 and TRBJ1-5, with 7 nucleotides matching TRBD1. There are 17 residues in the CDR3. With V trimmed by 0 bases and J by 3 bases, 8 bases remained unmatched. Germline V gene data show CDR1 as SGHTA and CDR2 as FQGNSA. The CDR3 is CASSLAPSGQFNQPQHF. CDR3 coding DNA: TGTGCCAGCAGCTTAGCGCCATCGGGACAGTTCAATCAGCCCCAGCATTTT.

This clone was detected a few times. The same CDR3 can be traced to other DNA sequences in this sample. This CDR3 reads CASSLGGGAGSPLHF. As DNA, the CDR3 is TGTGCCAGCAGTTTGGGGGGTGGGGCGGGATCACCCCTCCACTTT. The chain recombines TRBV6-5 with TRBJ1-6; tentatively, D is TRBD1 (5 bases). Trimming pared 4 bases from V and 10 bases from J, leaving 17 bases between. Germline V gene data show CDR1 as MNHEY and CDR2 as SVGAGI. This CDR3 contains 15 residues.

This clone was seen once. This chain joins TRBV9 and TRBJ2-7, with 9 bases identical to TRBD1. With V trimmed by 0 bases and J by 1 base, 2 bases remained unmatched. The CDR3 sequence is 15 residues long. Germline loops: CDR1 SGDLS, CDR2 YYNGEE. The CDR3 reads CASSVGGQGSYEQYF. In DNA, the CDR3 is TGTGCCAGCAGCGTAGGGGGACAGGGATCCTACGAGCAGTACTTC.

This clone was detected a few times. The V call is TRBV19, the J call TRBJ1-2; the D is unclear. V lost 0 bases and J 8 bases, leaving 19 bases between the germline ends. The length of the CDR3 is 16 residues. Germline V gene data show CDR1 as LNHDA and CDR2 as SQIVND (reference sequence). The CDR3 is CASSIEGYGAPVGYTF. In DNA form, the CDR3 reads TGTGCCAGTAGTATAGAAGGTTACGGAGCCCCTGTCGGCTACACCTTC. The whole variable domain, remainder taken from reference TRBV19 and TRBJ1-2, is DGGITQSPKYLFRKEGQNVTLSCEQNLNHDAMYWYRQDPGQGLRLIYYSQIVNDFQKGDIAEGYSVSREKKESFPLTVTSAQKNPTAFYLCASSIEGYGAPVGYTFGSGTRLTVV.

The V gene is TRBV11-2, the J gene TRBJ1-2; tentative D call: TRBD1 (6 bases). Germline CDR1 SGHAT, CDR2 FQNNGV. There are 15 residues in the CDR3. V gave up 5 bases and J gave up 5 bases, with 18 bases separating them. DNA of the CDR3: TGTGCCAGCAGCCTCAGGTTTGACAGGTCATATGGCTACACCTTC. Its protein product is CASSLRFDRSYGYTF.

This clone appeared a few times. Written as DNA, the CDR3 is TGTGCCAGCAGTTTAGCGATCGGGGGAGGGAATCAGCCCCAGCATTTT. As protein: CASSLAIGGGNQPQHF. The V and J genes are TRBV27 and TRBJ1-5; D might be TRBD1 (5 bases). With 2 bases removed from V and 4 bases from J, the gap between germline ends came to 15 bases. This CDR3 spans 16 amino acids. CDR1 MNHEY and CDR2 SMNVEV come from the germline V gene (reference sequence).

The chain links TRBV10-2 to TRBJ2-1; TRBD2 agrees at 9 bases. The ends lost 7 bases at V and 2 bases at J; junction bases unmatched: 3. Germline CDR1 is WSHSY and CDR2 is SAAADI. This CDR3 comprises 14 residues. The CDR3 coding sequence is TGCGCCAGCATAGCGGGAGAGGCCTACAATGAGCAGTTCTTC. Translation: CASIAGEAYNEQFF.

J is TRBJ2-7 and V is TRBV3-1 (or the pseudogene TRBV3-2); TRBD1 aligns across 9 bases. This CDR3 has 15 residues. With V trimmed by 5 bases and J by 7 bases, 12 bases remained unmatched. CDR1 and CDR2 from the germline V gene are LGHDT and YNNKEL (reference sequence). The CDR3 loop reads CASSDSGQGFGEQYF. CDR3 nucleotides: TGTGCCAGCAGCGATTCGGGACAGGGTTTCGGGGAGCAGTACTTC.

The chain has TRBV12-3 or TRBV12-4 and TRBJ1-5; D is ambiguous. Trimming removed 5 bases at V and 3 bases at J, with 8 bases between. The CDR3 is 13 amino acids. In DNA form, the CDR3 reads TGTGCCAGCAGTCGGACTGTCAATCAGCCCCAGCATTTT. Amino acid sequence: CASSRTVNQPQHF.

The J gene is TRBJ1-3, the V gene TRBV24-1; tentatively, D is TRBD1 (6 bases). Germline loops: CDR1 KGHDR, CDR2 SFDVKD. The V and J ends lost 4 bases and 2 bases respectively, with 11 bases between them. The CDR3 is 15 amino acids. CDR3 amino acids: CATSESGVAGNTIYF. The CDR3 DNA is TGTGCCACCAGTGAGTCAGGGGTGGCTGGAAACACCATATATTTT.

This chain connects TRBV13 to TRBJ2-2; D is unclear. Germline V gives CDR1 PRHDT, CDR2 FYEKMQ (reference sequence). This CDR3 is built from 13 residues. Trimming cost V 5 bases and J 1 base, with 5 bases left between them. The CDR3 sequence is CASSPQNTGELFF. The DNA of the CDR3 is TGTGCCAGCAGCCCCCAGAACACCGGGGAGCTGTTTTTT. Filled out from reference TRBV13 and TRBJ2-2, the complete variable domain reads AAGVIQSPRHLIKEKRETATLKCYPIPRHDTVYWYQQGPGQDPQFLISFYEKMQSDKGSIPDRFSAQQFSDYHSELNMSSLELGDSALYFCASSPQNTGELFFGEGSRLTVL.

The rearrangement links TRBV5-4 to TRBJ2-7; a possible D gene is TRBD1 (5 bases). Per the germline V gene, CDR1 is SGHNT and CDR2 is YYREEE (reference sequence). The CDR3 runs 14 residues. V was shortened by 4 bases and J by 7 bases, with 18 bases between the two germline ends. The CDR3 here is CASSPSRRVGEQYF. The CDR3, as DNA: TGTGCCAGCAGCCCATCACGCAGGGTCGGGGAGCAGTACTTC. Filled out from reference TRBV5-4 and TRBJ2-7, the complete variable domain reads ETGVTQSPTHLIKTRGQQVTLRCSSQSGHNTVSWYQQALGQGPQFIFQYYREEENGRGNFPPRFSGLQFPNYSSELNVNALELDDSALYLCASSPSRRVGEQYFGPGTRLTVT.

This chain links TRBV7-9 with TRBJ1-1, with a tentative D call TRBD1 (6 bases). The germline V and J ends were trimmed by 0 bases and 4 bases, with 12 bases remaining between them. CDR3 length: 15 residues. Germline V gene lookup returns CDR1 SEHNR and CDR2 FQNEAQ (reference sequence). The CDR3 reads CASSLASGESTEAFF. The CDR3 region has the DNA TGTGCCAGCAGCTTAGCGTCAGGGGAATCCACTGAAGCTTTCTTT.

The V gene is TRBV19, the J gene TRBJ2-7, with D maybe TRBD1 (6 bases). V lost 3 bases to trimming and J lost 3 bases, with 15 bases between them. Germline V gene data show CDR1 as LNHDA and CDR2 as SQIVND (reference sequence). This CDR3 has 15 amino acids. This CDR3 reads CASSMAAGVIYEQYF. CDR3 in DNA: TGTGCCAGTAGTATGGCGGCAGGGGTTATCTACGAGCAGTACTTC.

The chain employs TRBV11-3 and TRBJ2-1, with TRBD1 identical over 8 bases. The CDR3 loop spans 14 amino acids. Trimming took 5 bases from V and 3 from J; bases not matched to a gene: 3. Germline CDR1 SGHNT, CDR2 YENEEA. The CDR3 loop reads CASSPGQVYNEQFF. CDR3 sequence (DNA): TGTGCCAGCAGCCCGGGACAGGTCTACAATGAGCAGTTCTTC.

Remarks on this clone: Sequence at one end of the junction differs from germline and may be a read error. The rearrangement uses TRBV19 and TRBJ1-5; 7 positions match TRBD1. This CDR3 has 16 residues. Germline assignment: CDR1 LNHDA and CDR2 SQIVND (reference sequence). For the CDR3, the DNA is TGTGCCAGTAGTGTAGACAGGGCTGGTGGCAATCAGCCCCAGCATTTT. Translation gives CASSVDRAGGNQPQHF.

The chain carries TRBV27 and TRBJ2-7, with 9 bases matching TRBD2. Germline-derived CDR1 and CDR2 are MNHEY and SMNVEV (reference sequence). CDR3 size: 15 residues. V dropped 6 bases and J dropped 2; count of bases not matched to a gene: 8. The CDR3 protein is CASRPGLALPYEQYF. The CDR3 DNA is TGTGCCAGCAGACCAGGACTAGCGCTTCCCTACGAGCAGTACTTC.

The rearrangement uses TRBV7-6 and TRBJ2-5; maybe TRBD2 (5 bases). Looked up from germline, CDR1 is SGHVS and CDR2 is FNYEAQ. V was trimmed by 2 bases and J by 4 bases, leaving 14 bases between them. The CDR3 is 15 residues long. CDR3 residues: CASSLPFRGGETQYF. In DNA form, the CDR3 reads TGTGCCAGCAGCTTACCTTTTCGGGGTGGAGAGACCCAGTACTTC.

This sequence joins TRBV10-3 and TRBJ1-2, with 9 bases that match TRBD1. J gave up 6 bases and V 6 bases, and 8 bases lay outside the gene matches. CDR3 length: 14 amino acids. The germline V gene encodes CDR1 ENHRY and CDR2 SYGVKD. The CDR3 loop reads CAIRAGQGLDGYTF. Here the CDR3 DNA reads TGTGCCATCAGGGCCGGACAGGGGCTGGATGGCTACACCTTC.

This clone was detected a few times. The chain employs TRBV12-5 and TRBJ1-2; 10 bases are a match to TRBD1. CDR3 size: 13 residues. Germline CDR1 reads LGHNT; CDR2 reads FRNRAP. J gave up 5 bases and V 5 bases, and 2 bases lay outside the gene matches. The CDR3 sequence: CASGPGQGYGYTF. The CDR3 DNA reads TGTGCTAGTGGTCCGGGACAGGGGTATGGCTACACCTTC.

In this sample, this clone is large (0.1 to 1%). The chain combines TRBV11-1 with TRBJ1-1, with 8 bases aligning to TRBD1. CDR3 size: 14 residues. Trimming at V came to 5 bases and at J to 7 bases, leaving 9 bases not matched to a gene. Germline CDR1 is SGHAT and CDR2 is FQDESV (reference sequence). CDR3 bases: TGTGCCAGCAGCCCTGAAGGGACAGGATTTGAAGCTTTCTTT. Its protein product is CASSPEGTGFEAFF.

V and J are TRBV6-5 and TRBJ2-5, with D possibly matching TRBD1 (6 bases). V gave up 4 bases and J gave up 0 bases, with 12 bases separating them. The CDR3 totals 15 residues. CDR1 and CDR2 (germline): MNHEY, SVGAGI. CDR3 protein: CASSSRQVYQETQYF. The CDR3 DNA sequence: TGTGCCAGCAGTTCCCGACAGGTATACCAAGAGACCCAGTACTTC.

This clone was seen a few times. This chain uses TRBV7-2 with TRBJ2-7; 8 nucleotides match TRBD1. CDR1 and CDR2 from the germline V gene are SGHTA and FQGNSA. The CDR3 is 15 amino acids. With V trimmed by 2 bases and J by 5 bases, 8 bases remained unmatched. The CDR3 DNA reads TGTGCCAGCAGCTTACAGACAGGGGCGGGCAACGAGCAGTACTTC. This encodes CASSLQTGAGNEQYF.